The present entry profiles one T cell receptor (beta chain) with its context. Its antigen is unidentified. The treatment here: 15 to 20 received Ad26.COV2.S at low or high dose, single or two shots; about 5 received placebo; per-sample allocation not given. The samples were gathered on day 63 after the first injection of vaccine or placebo. Vaccine was an Ad26 vector expressing Wuhan-strain SARS-CoV-2 spike. The data were taken from a study of Ad26.COV2.S vaccination and SARS-CoV-2 variants. On the study more broadly: Ad26.COV2.S given intramuscularly, once or twice 56 days apart.

Findings of the study overall: Recipients given vaccine exceeded placebo recipients in spike-specific TCR breadth.

Generated by immunoSEQ multiplex PCR, the TCRdb table keeps only in-frame clones and is missing some. This sample has roughly 320,000 clones; 80% to 90% occur once, and the top ten carry roughly 3.6%. Sequencing used peripheral blood, obtained in a trial of Ad26.COV2.S vaccine versus placebo. The sequence derives from a person aged 18-65 years who received the Ad26.COV2.S COVID-19 vaccine or a placebo.

CDR3: CASSDRGANYGYTF. The CDR3 bases are TGTGCCAGCAGTGACAGGGGAGCTAACTATGGCTACACCTTC. The chain is built from TRBV6-1 and TRBJ1-2; TRBD1 might be the D (6 bases). The CDR3 totals 14 residues. The ends were cut back, 3 bases at V and 0 bases at J, with 8 bases in the middle. Germline CDR1 and CDR2: MNHNS and SASEGT.